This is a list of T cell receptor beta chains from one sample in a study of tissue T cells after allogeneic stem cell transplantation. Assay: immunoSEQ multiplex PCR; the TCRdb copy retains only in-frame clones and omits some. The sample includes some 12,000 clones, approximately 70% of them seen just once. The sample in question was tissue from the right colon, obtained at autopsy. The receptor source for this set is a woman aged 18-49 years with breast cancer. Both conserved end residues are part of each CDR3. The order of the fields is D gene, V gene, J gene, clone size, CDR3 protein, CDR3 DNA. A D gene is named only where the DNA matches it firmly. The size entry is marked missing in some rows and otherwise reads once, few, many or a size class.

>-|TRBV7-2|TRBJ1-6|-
CASSLNGGADSPLHF
TGTGCCAGCAGCTTGAATGGCGGGGCGGATTCACCCCTCCACTTT
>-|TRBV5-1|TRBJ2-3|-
CASSPGDGTYNTQYF
TGCGCCAGCAGCCCGGGGGATGGCACCTACAATACGCAGTATTTT
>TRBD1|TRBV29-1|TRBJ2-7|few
CSVGTDAEQYF
TGCAGCGTGGGGACAGACGCCGAGCAGTACTTC
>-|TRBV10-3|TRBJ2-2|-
CAISESQQGELFF
TGTGCCATCAGTGAGTCGCAGCAGGGGGAGCTGTTTTTT
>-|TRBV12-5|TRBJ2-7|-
CASGQRRGDGSDEQYF
TGTGCTAGTGGCCAACGGAGGGGGGATGGCTCAGACGAGCAGTACTTC
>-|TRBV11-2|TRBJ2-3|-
CASSPGRGTDTQYF
TGTGCCAGCAGCCCAGGGCGCGGCACAGATACGCAGTATTTT
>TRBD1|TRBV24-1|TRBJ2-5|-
CATSDPTGGEETQYF
TGTGCCACCAGTGATCCGACAGGGGGCGAAGAGACCCAGTACTTC
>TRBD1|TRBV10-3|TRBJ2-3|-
CAIRSTGGPDTQYF
TGTGCCATCAGATCGACAGGGGGCCCAGATACGCAGTATTTT
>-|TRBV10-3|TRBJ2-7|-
CAISERGEGQYF
TGTGCCATCAGTGAGAGGGGTGAAGGGCAGTACTTC
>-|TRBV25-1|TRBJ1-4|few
CASSEFPEEKLFF
TGTGCCAGCAGTGAATTTCCGGAAGAAAAACTGTTTTTT
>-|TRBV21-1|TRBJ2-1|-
CASSKGAGSRFF
TGTGCCAGCAGCAAAGGAGCAGGGTCACGGTTCTTC
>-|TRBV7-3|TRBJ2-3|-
CASSTGPASDTQYF
TGTGCCAGCAGCACGGGACCAGCCTCAGATACGCAGTATTTT
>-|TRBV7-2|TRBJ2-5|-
CASSWVASQETQYF
TGTGCCAGCAGCTGGGTAGCATCTCAAGAGACCCAGTACTTC
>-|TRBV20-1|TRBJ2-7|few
CSASKRIRDEQYF
TGCAGTGCTAGTAAGAGAATACGTGATGAGCAGTACTTC
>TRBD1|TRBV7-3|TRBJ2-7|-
CASSPRGGPGRYEQYF
TGTGCCAGCAGCCCAAGAGGGGGCCCGGGTCGATACGAGCAGTACTTC
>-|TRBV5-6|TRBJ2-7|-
CASTREHEQYF
TGTGCCAGCACCAGGGAGCACGAGCAGTACTTC
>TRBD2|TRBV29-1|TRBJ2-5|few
CSAKGLAGGNQETQYF
TGCAGCGCAAAGGGACTAGCGGGGGGGAACCAAGAGACCCAGTACTTC
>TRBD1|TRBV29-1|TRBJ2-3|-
CSLHRDRDFGTQYF
TGCAGCCTCCACCGGGACAGGGATTTTGGTACGCAGTATTTT
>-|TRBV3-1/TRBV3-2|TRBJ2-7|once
CASSREPSSYEQYF
TGTGCCAGCAGCCGAGAGCCGAGCTCCTACGAGCAGTACTTC
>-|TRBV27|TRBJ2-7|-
CASTQVRGSYEQYF
TGTGCCAGCACCCAGGTGCGGGGCTCCTACGAGCAGTACTTC
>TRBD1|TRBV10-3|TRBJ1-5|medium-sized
CATVQGLSNQPQHF
TGTGCCACCGTACAGGGGTTAAGCAATCAGCCCCAGCATTTT
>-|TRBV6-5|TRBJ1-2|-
CASRPDGPSGYTF
TGTGCCAGCAGACCGGACGGCCCATCTGGCTACACCTTC
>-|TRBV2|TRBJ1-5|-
CASGAGGGQPQHF
TGTGCCAGCGGCGCTGGGGGTGGTCAGCCCCAGCATTTT
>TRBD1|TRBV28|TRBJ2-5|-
CASNPGRTGTTQYF
TGTGCCAGCAACCCAGGCCGGACAGGAACGACCCAGTACTTC
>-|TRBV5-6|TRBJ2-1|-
CASSWGPRHEQFF
TGTGCCAGCAGCTGGGGGCCTAGGCATGAGCAGTTCTTC
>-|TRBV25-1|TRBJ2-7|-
CASSVAGTESYEQYF
TGTGCCAGCAGTGTCGCCGGGACGGAGTCCTACGAGCAGTACTTC
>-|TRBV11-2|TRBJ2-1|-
CASSLDGDSLIEQFF
TGTGCCAGCAGCTTAGACGGTGACAGCTTGATTGAGCAGTTCTTC
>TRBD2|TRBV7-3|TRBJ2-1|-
CASSQGLAGVNEQFF
TGTGCCAGCAGTCAGGGACTAGCGGGAGTTAATGAGCAGTTCTTC
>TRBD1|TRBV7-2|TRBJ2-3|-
CASSRDRNTDTQYF
TGTGCCAGCAGCCGGGACAGGAACACAGATACGCAGTATTTT
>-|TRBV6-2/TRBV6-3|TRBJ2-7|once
CASSYVGGAYEQYF
TGTGCCAGCAGTTACGTCGGGGGAGCCTACGAGCAGTACTTC
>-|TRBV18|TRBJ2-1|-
CASSPGRAYNEQFF
TGTGCCAGCTCACCGGGCAGGGCCTACAATGAGCAGTTCTTC
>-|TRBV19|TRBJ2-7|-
CASSIDRGKRQQYF
TGTGCCAGTAGTATAGACAGGGGAAAAAGGCAGCAGTACTTC
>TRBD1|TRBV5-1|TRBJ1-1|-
CASSSEQTGGTEAFF
TGCGCCAGCAGCTCAGAGCAGACAGGGGGCACTGAAGCTTTCTTT
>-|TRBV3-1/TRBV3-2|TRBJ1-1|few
CASSQDWGESNTEAFF
TGTGCCAGCAGCCAAGATTGGGGGGAATCGAACACTGAAGCTTTCTTT
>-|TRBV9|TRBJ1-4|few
CASSALQGNEKLFF
TGTGCCAGCAGCGCGCTACAGGGTAATGAAAAACTGTTTTTT